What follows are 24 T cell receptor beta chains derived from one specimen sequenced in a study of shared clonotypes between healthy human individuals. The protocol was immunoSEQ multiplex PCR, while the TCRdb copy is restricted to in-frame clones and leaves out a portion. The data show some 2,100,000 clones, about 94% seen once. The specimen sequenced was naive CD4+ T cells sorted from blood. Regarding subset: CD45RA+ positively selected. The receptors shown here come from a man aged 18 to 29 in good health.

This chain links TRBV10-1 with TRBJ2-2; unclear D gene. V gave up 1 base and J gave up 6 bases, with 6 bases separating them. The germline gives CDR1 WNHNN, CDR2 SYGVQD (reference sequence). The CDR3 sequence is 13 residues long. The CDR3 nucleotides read TGCGCCAGCAGTGAGTGGGCAGCCGGGGAGCTGTTTTTT. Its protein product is CASSEWAAGELFF.

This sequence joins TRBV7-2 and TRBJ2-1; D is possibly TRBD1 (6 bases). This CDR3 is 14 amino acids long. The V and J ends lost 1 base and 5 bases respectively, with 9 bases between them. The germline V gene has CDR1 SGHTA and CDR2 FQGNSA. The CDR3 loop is CASSLEGVHNEQFF. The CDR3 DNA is TGTGCCAGCAGCTTAGAGGGGGTCCACAATGAGCAGTTCTTC.

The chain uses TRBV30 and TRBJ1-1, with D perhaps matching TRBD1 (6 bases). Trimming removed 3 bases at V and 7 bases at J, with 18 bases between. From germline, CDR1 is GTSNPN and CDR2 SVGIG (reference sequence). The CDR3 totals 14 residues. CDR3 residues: CAWSTEDRRIEAFF. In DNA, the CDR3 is TGTGCCTGGAGCACAGAAGACAGGAGAATTGAAGCTTTCTTT.

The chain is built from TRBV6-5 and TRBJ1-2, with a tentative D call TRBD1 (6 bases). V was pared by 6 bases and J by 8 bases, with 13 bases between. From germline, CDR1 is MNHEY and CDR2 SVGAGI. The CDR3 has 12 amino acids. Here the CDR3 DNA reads TGTGCCAGCAGCTTAACAGGGTTGGGCTACACCTTC. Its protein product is CASSLTGLGYTF.

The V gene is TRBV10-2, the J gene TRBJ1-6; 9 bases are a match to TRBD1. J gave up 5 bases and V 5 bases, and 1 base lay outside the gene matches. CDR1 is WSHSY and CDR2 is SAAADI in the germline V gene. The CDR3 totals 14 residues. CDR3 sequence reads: CASSRQGDNSPLHF. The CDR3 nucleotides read TGCGCCAGCAGTCGACAGGGGGATAATTCACCCCTCCACTTT.

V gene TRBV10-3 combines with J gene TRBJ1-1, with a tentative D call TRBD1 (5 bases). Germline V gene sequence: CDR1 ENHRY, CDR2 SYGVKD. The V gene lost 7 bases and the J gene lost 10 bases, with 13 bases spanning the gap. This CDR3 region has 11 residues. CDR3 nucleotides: TGTGCCATCACTTCAGGGACGGCAGCTTTCTTT. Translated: CAITSGTAAFF.

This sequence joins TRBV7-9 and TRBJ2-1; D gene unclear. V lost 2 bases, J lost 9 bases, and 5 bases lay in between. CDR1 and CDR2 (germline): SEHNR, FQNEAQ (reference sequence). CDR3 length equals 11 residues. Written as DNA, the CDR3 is TGTGCCAGCAGCTTATTTCGTGAGCAGTTCTTC. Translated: CASSLFREQFF.

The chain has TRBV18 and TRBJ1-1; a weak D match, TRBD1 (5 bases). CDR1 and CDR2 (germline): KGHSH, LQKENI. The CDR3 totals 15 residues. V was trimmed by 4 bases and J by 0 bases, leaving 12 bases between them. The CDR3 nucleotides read TGTGCCAGCTCACTCGTGGGGACCATGAACACTGAAGCTTTCTTT. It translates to CASSLVGTMNTEAFF.

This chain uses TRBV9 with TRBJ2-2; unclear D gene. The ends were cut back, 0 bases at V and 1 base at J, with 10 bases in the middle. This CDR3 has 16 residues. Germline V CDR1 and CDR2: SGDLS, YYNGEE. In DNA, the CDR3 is TGTGCCAGCAGCGTAGCCGTAGCTGAGAACACCGGGGAGCTGTTTTTT. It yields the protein CASSVAVAENTGELFF.

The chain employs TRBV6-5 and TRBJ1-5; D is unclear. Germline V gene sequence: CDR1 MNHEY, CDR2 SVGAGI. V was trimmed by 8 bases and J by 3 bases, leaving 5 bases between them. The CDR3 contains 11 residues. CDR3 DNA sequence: TGTGCCAGCGGTGTCAATCAGCCCCAGCATTTT. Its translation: CASGVNQPQHF.

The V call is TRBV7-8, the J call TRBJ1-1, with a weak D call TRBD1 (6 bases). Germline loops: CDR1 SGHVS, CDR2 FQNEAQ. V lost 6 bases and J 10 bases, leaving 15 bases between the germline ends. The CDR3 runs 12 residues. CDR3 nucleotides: TGTGCCAGCAGTTCGGGGGGGCGCGGAGCTTTCTTT. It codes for CASSSGGRGAFF. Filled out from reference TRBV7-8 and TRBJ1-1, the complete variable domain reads GAGVSQSPRYKVAKRGQDVALRCDPISGHVSLFWYQQALGQGPEFLTYFQNEAQLDKSGLPSDRFFAERPEGSVSTLKIQRTQQEDSAVYLCASSSGGRGAFFGQGTRLTVV.

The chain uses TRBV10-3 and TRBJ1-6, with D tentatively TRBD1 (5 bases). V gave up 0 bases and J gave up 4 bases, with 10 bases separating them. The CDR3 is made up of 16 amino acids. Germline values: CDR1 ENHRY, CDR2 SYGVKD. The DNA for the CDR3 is TGTGCCATCAGTGAGTCGGGGGGACTGTATAATTCACCCCTCCACTTT. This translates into CAISESGGLYNSPLHF.

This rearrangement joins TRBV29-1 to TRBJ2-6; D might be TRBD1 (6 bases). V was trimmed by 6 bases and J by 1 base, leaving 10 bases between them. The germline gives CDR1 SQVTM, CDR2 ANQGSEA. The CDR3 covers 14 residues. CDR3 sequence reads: CSVEQGSGANVLTF. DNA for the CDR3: TGCAGCGTAGAGCAGGGGTCTGGGGCCAACGTCCTGACTTTC.

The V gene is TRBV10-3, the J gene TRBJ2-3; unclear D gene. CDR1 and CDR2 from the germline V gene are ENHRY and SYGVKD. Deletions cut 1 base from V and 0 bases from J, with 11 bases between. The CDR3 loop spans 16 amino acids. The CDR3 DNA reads TGTGCCATCAGTGAGTTTGGTAGCTTCAGCACAGATACGCAGTATTTT. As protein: CAISEFGSFSTDTQYF.

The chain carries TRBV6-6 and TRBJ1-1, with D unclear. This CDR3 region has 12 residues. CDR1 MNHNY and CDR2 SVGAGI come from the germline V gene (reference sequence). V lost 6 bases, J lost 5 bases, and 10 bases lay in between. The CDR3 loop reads CASSVTRTEAFF. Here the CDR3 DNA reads TGTGCCAGCAGCGTCACTAGGACTGAAGCTTTCTTT.

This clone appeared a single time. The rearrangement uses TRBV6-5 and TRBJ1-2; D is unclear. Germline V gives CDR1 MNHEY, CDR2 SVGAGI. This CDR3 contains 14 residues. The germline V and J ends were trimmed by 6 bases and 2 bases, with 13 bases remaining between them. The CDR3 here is CASSPGGGNYGYTF. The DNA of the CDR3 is TGTGCCAGCAGCCCCGGTGGAGGCAACTATGGCTACACCTTC.

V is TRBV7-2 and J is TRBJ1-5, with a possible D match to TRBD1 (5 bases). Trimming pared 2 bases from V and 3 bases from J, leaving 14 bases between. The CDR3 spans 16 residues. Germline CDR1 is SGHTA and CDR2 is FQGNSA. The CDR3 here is CASSLFGGATNQPQHF. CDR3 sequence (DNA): TGTGCCAGCAGCTTATTTGGAGGGGCTACCAATCAGCCCCAGCATTTT.

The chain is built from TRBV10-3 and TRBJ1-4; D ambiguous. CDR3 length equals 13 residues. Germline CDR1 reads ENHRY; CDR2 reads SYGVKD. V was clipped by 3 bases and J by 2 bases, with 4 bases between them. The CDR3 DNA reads TGTGCCATCAGTGAAAGGACTAATGAAAAACTGTTTTTT. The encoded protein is CAISERTNEKLFF.

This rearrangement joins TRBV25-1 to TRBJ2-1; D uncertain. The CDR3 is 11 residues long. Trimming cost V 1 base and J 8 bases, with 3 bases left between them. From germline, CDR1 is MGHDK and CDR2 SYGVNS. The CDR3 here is CASSEFDEQFF. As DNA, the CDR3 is TGTGCCAGCAGTGAATTTGATGAGCAGTTCTTC. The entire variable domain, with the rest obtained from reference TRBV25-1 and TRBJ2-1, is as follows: EADIYQTPRYLVIGTGKKITLECSQTMGHDKMYWYQQDPGMELHLIHYSYGVNSTEKGDLSSESTVSRIRTEHFPLTLESARPSHTSQYLCASSEFDEQFFGPGTRLTVL.

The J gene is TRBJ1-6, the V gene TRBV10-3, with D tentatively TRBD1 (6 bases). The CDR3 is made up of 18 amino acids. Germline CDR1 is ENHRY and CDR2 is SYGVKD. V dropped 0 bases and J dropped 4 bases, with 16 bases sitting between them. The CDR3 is CAISESGMTGSYNSPLHF. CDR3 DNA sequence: TGTGCCATCAGTGAGTCGGGAATGACAGGTTCTTATAATTCACCCCTCCACTTT.

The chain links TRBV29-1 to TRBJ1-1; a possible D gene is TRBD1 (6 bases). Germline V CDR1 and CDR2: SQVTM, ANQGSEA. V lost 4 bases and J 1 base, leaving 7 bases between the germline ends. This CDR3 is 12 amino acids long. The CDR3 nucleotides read TGCAGCGTTGCAGGGGCGAACACTGAAGCTTTCTTT. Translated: CSVAGANTEAFF.

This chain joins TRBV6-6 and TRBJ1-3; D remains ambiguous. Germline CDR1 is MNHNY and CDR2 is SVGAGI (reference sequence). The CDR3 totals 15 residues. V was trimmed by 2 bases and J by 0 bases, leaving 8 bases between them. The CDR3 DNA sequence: TGTGCCAGCAGTTACGAGTTAAGCTCTGGAAACACCATATATTTT. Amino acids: CASSYELSSGNTIYF.

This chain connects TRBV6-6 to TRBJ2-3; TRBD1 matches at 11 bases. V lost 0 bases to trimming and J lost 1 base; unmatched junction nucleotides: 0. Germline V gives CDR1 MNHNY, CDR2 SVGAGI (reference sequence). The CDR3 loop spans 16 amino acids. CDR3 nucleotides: TGTGCCAGCAGTTACTCGGGACAGGGGGGCACAGATACGCAGTATTTT. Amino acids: CASSYSGQGGTDTQYF.

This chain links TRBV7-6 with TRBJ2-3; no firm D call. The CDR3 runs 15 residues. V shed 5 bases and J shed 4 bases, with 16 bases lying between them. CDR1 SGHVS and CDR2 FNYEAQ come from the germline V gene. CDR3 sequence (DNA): TGTGCCAGCAGCAAACACCGGGCCATCCCAGATACGCAGTATTTT. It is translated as CASSKHRAIPDTQYF.